This entry describes one T cell receptor beta chain. CDR1 and CDR2 from the germline V gene are MNHEY and SVGAGI. The CDR3 extends over 15 amino acids. With 5 bases clipped from V and 5 bases from J, the junction kept 4 bases outside the gene matches. This table comes from immunoSEQ multiplex PCR, and its TCRdb copy is limited to in-frame clones, with some not included. The sample contains tens of thousands of clones, 83% of which appear only once. The source of the sample is a study of blood T cell repertoires in COVID-19. Across the study: Samples of COVID-19 (acute and convalescent) were obtained from the United States, Italy and Spain. PBMCs, B-cell-depleted T cells, or T cells provided the cDNA or gDNA that made up the material.

V and J are TRBV6-5 and TRBJ2-5; 14 bases align to TRBD2. This sequence was found in a human donor in a cohort sampled during active COVID-19. What was sequenced was peripheral blood. The CDR3 coding sequence is TGTGCCAGCAGTCCCGGGACTAGCGGGGGTGAGACCCAGTACTTC. Translating it yields CASSPGTSGGETQYF.